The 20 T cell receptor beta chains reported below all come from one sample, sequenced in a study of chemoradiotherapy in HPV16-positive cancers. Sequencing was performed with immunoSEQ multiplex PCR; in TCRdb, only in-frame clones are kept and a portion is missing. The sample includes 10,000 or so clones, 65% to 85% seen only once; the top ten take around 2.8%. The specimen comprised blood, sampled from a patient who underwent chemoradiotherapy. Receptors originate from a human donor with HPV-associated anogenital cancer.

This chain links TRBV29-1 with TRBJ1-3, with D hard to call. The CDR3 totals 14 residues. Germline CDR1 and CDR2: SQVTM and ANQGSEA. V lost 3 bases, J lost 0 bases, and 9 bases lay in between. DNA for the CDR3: TGCAGCGTTGAGCTAGTCAGCTCTGGAAACACCATATATTTT. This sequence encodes CSVELVSSGNTIYF.

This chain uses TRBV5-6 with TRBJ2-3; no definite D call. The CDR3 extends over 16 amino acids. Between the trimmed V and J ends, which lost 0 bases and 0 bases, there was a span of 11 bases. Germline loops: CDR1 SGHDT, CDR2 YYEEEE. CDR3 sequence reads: CASSLDVRASTDTQYF. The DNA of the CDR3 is TGTGCCAGCAGCTTGGATGTGAGAGCTAGCACAGATACGCAGTATTTT.

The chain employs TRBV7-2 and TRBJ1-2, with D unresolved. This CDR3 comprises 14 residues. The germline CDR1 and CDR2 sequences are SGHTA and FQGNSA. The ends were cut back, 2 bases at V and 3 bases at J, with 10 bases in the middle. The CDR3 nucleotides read TGTGCCAGCAGCTTACCGGGCTCCTACTATGGCTACACCTTC. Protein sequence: CASSLPGSYYGYTF.

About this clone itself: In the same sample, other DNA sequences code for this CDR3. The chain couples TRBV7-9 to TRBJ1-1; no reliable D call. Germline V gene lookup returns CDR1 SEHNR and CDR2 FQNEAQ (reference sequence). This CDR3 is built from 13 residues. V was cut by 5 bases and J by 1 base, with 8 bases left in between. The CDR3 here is CASSPTGNTEAFF. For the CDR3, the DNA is TGTGCCAGCAGCCCCACGGGGAACACTGAAGCTTTCTTT. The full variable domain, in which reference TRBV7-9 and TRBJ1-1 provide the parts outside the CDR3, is DTGVSQNPRHKITKRGQNVTFRCDPISEHNRLYWYRQTLGQGPEFLTYFQNEAQLEKSRLLSDRFSAERPKGSFSTLEIQRTEQGDSAMYLCASSPTGNTEAFFGQGTRLTVV.

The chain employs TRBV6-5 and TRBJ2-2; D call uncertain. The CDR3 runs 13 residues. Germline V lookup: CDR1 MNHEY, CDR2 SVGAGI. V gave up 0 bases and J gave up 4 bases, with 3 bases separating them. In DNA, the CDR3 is TGTGCCAGCAGTTACTCTAGCACCGGGGAGCTGTTTTTT. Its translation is CASSYSSTGELFF.

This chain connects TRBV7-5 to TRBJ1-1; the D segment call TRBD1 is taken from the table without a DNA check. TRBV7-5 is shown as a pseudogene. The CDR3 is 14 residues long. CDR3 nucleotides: TGTGTCAGAAGCTGCAGGGTTTCGGACACTGAAGCTTTCTTT. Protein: CVRSCRVSDTEAFF.

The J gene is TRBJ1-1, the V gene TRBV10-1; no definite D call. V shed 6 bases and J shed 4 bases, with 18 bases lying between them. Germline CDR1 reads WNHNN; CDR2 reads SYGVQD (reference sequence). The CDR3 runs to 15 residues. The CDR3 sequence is CASSPLDASGTEAFF. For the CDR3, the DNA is TGCGCCAGCAGCCCGTTGGACGCCTCAGGCACTGAAGCTTTCTTT.

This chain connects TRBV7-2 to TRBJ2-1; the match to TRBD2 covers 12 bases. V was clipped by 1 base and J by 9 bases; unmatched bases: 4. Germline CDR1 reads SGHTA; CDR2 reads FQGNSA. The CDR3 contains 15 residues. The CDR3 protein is CASSLGLAGDGEQFF. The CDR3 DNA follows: TGTGCCAGCAGCTTAGGACTAGCGGGGGACGGTGAGCAGTTCTTC.

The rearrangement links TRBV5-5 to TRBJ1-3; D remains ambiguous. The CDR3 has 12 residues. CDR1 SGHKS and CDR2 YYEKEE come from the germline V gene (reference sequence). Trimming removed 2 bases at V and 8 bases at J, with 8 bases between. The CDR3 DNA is TGTGCCAGCAGCTTTCTCTCGGACACCATATATTTT. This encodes CASSFLSDTIYF.

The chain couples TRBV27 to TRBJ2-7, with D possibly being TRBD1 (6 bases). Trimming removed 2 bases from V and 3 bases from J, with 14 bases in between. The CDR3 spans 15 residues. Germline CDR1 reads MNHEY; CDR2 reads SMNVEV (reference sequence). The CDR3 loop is CASSLLPDRLYEQYF. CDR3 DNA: TGTGCCAGCAGTTTACTCCCGGACAGACTCTACGAGCAGTACTTC.

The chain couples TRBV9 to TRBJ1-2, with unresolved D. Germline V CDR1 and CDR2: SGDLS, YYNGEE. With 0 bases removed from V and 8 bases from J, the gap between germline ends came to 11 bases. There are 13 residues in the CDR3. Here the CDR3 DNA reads TGTGCCAGCAGCGTAGGCCGGGAGGGAGGCTACACCTTC. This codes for CASSVGREGGYTF.

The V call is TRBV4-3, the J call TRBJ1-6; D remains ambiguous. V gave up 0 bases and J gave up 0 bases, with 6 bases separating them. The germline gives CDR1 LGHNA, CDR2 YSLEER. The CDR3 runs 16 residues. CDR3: CASSQERSSYNSPLHF. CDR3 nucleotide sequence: TGCGCCAGCAGCCAAGAGAGAAGCTCCTATAATTCACCCCTCCACTTT.

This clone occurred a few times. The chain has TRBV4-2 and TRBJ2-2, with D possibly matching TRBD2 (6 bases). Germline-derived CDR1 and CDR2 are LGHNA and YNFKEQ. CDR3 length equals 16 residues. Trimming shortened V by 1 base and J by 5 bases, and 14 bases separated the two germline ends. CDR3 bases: TGTGCCAGCAGCCAAGGACAAGGGGCGGGGACCGGGGAGCTGTTTTTT. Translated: CASSQGQGAGTGELFF.

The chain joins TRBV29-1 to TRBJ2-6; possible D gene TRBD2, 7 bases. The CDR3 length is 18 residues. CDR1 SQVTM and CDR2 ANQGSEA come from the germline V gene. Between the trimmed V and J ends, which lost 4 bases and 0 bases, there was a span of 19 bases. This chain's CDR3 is CSVGSRGGGGSGANVLTF. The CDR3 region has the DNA TGCAGCGTTGGCTCTCGGGGAGGGGGAGGCTCTGGGGCCAACGTCCTGACTTTC. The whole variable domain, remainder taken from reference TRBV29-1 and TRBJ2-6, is SAVISQKPSRDICQRGTSLTIQCQVDSQVTMMFWYRQQPGQSLTLIATANQGSEATYESGFVIDKFPISRPNLTFSTLTVSNMSPEDSSIYLCSVGSRGGGGSGANVLTFGAGSRLTVL.

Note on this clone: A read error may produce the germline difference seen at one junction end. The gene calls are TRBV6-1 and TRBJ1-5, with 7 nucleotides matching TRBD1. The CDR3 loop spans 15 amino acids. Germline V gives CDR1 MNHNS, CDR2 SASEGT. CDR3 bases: TGTGCCAGCACTGAAGGACAGGCCTTCAATCAGCCCCAGCATTTT. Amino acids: CASTEGQAFNQPQHF.

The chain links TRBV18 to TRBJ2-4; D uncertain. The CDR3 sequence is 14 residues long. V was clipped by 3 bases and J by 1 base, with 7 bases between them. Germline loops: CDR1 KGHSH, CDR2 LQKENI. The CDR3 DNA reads TGTGCCAGCTCACCGGAAGGGGCCAAAAACATTCAGTACTTC. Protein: CASSPEGAKNIQYF.

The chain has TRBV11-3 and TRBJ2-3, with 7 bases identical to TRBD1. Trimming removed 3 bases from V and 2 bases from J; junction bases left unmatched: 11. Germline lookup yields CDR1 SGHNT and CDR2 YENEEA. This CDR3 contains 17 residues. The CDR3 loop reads CASSLGIGTEFTDTQYF. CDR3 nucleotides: TGTGCCAGCAGCTTGGGGATAGGGACAGAGTTCACAGATACGCAGTATTTT.

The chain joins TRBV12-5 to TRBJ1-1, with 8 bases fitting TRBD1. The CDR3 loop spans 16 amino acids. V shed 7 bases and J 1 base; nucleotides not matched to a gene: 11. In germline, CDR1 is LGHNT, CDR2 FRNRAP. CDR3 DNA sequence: TGTGCTAGTGACTTGGGGCAGGGGACAGGGAACACTGAAGCTTTCTTT. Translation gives CASDLGQGTGNTEAFF. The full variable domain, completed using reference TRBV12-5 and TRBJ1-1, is DARVTQTPRHKVTEMGQEVTMRCQPILGHNTVFWYRQTMMQGLELLAYFRNRAPLDDSGMPKDRFSAEMPDATLATLKIQPSEPRDSAVYFCASDLGQGTGNTEAFFGQGTRLTVV.

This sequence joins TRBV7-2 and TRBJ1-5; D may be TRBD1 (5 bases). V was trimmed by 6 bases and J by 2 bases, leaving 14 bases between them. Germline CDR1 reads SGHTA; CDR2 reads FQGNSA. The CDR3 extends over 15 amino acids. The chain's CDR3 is CASSWDGSRNQPQHF. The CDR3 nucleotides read TGTGCCAGCAGTTGGGACGGATCCCGCAATCAGCCCCAGCATTTT.

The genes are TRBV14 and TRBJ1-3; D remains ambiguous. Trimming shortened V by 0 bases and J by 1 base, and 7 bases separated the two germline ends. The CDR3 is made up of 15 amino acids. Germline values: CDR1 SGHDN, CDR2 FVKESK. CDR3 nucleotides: TGTGCCAGCAGCCAAGAAGGTGATTCTGGAAACACCATATATTTT. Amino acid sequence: CASSQEGDSGNTIYF.